Listed below are T cell receptor beta chains from one sample, sequenced in a study of blood T cells in healthy people across ages. TCRdb itself ran the 5' RACE reads through MiXCR, one entry per CDR3 protein. The sample shows over 600,000 distinct CDR3 sequences, roughly three fifths of them seen only once. Sequencing was performed on blood. These receptors all come from a man in his forties or fifties in good health. Each CDR3 is given with its conserved first and last residue.

v_gene: TRBV7-8
j_gene: TRBJ1-2
CDR3aa: CASSSLLGDRVNGYTF

v_gene: TRBV10-3
j_gene: TRBJ2-1
CDR3aa: CAISLFLAGGPGPHNEQFF

v_gene: TRBV6-2/TRBV6-3
j_gene: TRBJ2-6
CDR3aa: CASSKPGQGVSGANVLTF

v_gene: TRBV9
j_gene: TRBJ2-5
CDR3aa: CASSVSGRSSETQYF

v_gene: TRBV5-1
j_gene: TRBJ1-1
CDR3aa: CASSLETGSGTEAFF

v_gene: TRBV25-1
j_gene: TRBJ2-7
CDR3aa: CASRVTPRYEQYF

v_gene: TRBV6-1
j_gene: .
CDR3aa: CASSTALQYEQYF

v_gene: TRBV6-1
j_gene: .
CDR3aa: CASSEVGQGARETQYF

v_gene: TRBV6-2/TRBV6-3
j_gene: TRBJ2-3
CDR3aa: CASSYFLGEVTTDTQYF

v_gene: TRBV7-2
j_gene: .
CDR3aa: CASSLTSATRLQPYEQYF

v_gene: TRBV20-1
j_gene: TRBJ2-6
CDR3aa: CSAPGTGANVLTF

v_gene: TRBV7-9
j_gene: TRBJ2-7
CDR3aa: CASSPADYEQYF

v_gene: TRBV10-3
j_gene: TRBJ2-3
CDR3aa: CAISGAGSGVTDTQYF

v_gene: TRBV5-1
j_gene: TRBJ2-2
CDR3aa: CASKLIAGAHGELFF

v_gene: TRBV12-3/TRBV12-4
j_gene: TRBJ2-3
CDR3aa: CASSAGGAPDTQYF

v_gene: TRBV7-2
j_gene: TRBJ2-1
CDR3aa: CASSQSGVNNEQFF

v_gene: TRBV7-9
j_gene: TRBJ1-1
CDR3aa: CASSSPGGISSGTEAFF

v_gene: TRBV12-3/TRBV12-4
j_gene: TRBJ2-3
CDR3aa: CASSWAGTQYF

v_gene: TRBV11-2
j_gene: TRBJ2-1
CDR3aa: CAGERSSYNEQFF

v_gene: TRBV20-1
j_gene: TRBJ2-5
CDR3aa: CSARWVKGRLAGDETQYF

v_gene: TRBV7-2
j_gene: TRBJ2-5
CDR3aa: CASSAIAAETQYF

v_gene: TRBV7-2
j_gene: TRBJ2-1
CDR3aa: CASSSRGTGGQVSYNEQFF

v_gene: TRBV7-8
j_gene: TRBJ2-5
CDR3aa: CASSLLGRSGQDQETQYF

v_gene: TRBV2
j_gene: TRBJ2-5
CDR3aa: CASWASGRVHQETQYF

v_gene: TRBV7-9
j_gene: TRBJ1-2
CDR3aa: CASTIRLQGPYGYTF

v_gene: TRBV5-1
j_gene: TRBJ2-7
CDR3aa: CASSLTFRTSGRDEQYF

v_gene: TRBV20-1
j_gene: TRBJ1-2
CDR3aa: CSAVTGVAGRGYTF

v_gene: TRBV20-1
j_gene: TRBJ2-3
CDR3aa: CSAKRAGGRGDTQYF